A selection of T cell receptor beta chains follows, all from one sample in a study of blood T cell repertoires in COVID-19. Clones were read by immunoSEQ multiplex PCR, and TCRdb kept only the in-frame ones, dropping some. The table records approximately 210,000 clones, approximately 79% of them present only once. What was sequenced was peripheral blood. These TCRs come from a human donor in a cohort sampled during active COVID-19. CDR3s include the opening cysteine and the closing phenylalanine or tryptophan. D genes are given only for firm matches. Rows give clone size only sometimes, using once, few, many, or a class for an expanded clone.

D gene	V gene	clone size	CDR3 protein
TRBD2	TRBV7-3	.	CASSLGLARRETQYF
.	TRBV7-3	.	CASSFITGYGYTF
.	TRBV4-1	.	CASSQDGAPSNQPQHF
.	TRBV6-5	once	CASSYGRGSGNTIYF
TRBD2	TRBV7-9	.	CASSLLGTSGSFEQFF
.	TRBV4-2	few	CASSQERSVYEQYF
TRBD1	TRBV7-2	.	CASRPPGTGADTQYF
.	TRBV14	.	CASSQDPGLLYGYTF
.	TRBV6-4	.	CASSLEEGSSGYTF
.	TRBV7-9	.	CASGGTTVRYGYTF
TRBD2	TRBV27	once	CASNMMSGIHNEQFF
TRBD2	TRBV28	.	CASSPRLAGTGELFF